A single T cell receptor (beta chain) is shown here with its context. The antigen remains undetermined. RNA was extracted from bulk tissue without any cell sorting. More than 3 cm separated this lung sample from the edge of the tumor. The data belong to a study of tumor and adjacent non-tumor tissue in lung cancer. Study-level background: There were 11 to 13 adenocarcinoma, a couple of squamous cell carcinoma and 1 small cell lung cancer cases. Study-wide points: Higher tumor TCR diversity was associated with shorter survival.

After removal of 5 bases from V and 10 bases from J, the junction contained 21 bases not matched to a gene. The germline V gene has CDR1 MNHNS and CDR2 SASEGT. CDR3 length: 18 residues. The library came from three nested PCR rounds adapted from ARM-PCR protocols. Using its own MiXCR run on the multiplex PCR reads, TCRdb lists one record per CDR3 protein. The table lists around 80,000 distinct CDR3 sequences, over 65% of them singletons. The sequenced material came from distant non-tumor lung tissue. This TCR derives from a man aged 70-80 years with non-small cell lung cancer. The V gene is TRBV6-1, the J gene TRBJ2-5, with 11 positions matching TRBD1. CDR3 loop: CASSRFNAGTGGQEVQYF. CDR3 nucleotide sequence: TGTGCCAGCAGTCGATTCAACGCCGGGACAGGGGGACAAGAGGTCCAGTACTTC.